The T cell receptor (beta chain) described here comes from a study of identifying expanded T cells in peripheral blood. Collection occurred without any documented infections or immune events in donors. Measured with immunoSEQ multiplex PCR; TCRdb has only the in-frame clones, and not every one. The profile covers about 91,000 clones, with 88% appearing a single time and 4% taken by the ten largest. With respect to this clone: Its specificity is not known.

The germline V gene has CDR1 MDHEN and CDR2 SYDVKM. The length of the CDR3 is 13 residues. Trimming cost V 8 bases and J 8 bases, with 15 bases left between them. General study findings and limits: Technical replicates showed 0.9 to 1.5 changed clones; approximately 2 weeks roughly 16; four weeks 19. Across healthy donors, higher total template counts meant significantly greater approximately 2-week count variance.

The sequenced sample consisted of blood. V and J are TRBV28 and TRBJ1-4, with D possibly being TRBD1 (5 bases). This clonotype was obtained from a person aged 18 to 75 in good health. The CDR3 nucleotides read TGTGCCAGCGGGGGGGAGGCCCTCGAAAAACTGTTTTTT. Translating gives CASGGEALEKLFF.